The 15 T cell receptor beta chains in this list originate from one sample, sequenced in a study of tumor-infiltrating lymphocytes in oesophageal squamous cell carcinoma. TCRdb independently ran MiXCR on the PCR reads; one entry per CDR3 protein. The sample has about 13,000 distinct CDR3 sequences; approximately 53% are singletons. Sequenced: esophageal tumor tissue. Receptor source: a male donor with esophageal squamous cell carcinoma.

This clonotype appeared many times. The chain couples TRBV2 to TRBJ2-5; 7 positions agree with TRBD2. V dropped 9 bases and J dropped 5; count of bases not matched to a gene: 6. The CDR3 is made up of 12 amino acids. Germline CDR1 and CDR2: SNHLY and FYNNEI. CDR3 DNA: TGTGCCAGGGGGGGGACGGTCGAGACCCAGTACTTC. Protein: CARGGTVETQYF.

This rearrangement joins TRBV12-3 or TRBV12-4 to TRBJ2-1; 10 bases fit TRBD1. The CDR3 consists of 12 residues. J was trimmed by 9 bases and V by 4 bases; bases with no gene match: 0. The CDR3 is CASSWTGGEQFF. Written as DNA, the CDR3 is TGTGCCAGCAGTTGGACAGGGGGTGAGCAGTTCTTC.

This clonotype was found once. The V call is TRBV7-2, the J call TRBJ2-5; D assignment may be TRBD1 or TRBD2 (5 bases each). The tail of the sequence fits TRBJ2-7 better, so the J call may be wrong. Germline assignment: CDR1 SGHTA and CDR2 FQGNSA. The CDR3 runs 14 residues. The CDR3, as DNA: TGTGCCAGCAGCGTGTGGGGGAGCGTATACGAGCAGTACTTC. Amino acid sequence: CASSVWGSVYEQYF.

This clonotype came up many times. A single base separates this from a much larger clone, so it may be a read error. This chain joins TRBV28 and TRBJ2-4; D gene unclear. This CDR3 comprises 11 residues. Germline loops: CDR1 MDHEN, CDR2 SYDVKM. Trimming removed 6 bases at V and 13 bases at J, with 13 bases between. The CDR3 coding sequence is TGTGCCAGCAGGAGGCTTCATGAGCAGTACTTC. It translates to CASRRLHEQYF.

The V call is TRBV6-1, the J call TRBJ2-4; D possibly corresponds to TRBD1 (5 bases). The J call may be mistaken, given a closer DNA end match to TRBJ2-1. Per the germline V gene, CDR1 is MNHNS and CDR2 is SASEGT. This CDR3 is built from 15 residues. The CDR3 region is CASSDMGQAWNEQFF. The CDR3 DNA is TGTGCCAGCAGTGATATGGGGCAGGCTTGGAATGAGCAGTTCTTC.

Only a few counts were recorded for this clonotype. The chain joins TRBV11-3 to TRBJ2-1, with 9 bases fitting TRBD2. Trimming removed 1 base from V and 10 bases from J; junction bases left unmatched: 8. Per germline, CDR1 SGHNT and CDR2 YENEEA. The CDR3 is 15 residues long. CDR3 sequence reads: CASSLGTSALGEQFF. The CDR3, as DNA: TGTGCCAGCAGCTTAGGGACTAGCGCTCTAGGAGAGCAGTTCTTC.

The V gene is TRBV7-2, the J gene TRBJ2-5, with D perhaps TRBD1 (5 bases). The J call may be in error: the DNA end matches TRBJ1-2 better. The CDR3 consists of 14 residues. Germline CDR1 is SGHTA and CDR2 is FQGNSA. The CDR3 loop reads CASSPGRMNYGYTF. CDR3 DNA sequence: TGTGCCAGCAGCCCGGGACGGATGAACTATGGCTACACCTTC.

The gene calls are TRBV7-2 and TRBJ2-6, with D possibly TRBD1 on 6 matching bases. This CDR3 has 16 amino acids. Trimming removed 9 bases at V and 7 bases at J, with 22 bases between. The germline gives CDR1 SGHTA, CDR2 FQGNSA. CDR3 DNA sequence: TGTGCCAGTACATCGGGTGTAGGGGGAAGAGCCAACGTCCTGACTTTC. Amino acids: CASTSGVGGRANVLTF.

This chain joins TRBV7-2 and TRBJ2-3; no clear D gene. This CDR3 has 12 amino acids. The V end was cut by 4 bases, the J end by 2 bases, with 4 bases between. Per germline, CDR1 SGHTA and CDR2 FQGNSA. CDR3 loop: CASSSFTDTQYF. The CDR3 DNA reads TGTGCCAGCAGCTCATTCACAGATACGCAGTATTTT.

The chain carries TRBV7-2 and TRBJ2-4; D gene uncertain. The better agreement between TRBJ2-1 and the DNA end casts doubt on the J call. Germline V gene lookup returns CDR1 SGHTA and CDR2 FQGNSA. CDR3 length: 13 residues. CDR3 nucleotides: TGTGCCAGCAGCTTAGTGGCATACAATGAGCAGTTCTTC. It yields the protein CASSLVAYNEQFF.

J is TRBJ1-2 and V is TRBV7-2, with TRBD1 as a possible D gene (6 bases). The CDR3 is 14 amino acids. Germline V lookup: CDR1 SGHTA, CDR2 FQGNSA. The ends were cut back, 3 bases at V and 4 bases at J, with 12 bases in the middle. CDR3 residues: CASSFGTRSYGYTF. Written as DNA, the CDR3 is TGTGCCAGCAGCTTTGGGACACGGTCCTATGGCTACACCTTC.

The gene calls are TRBV28 and TRBJ2-5, with TRBD1 identical over 7 bases. The better agreement between TRBJ2-1 and the DNA end casts doubt on the J call. CDR1 is MDHEN, CDR2 SYDVKM, per germline. This CDR3 is 13 amino acids long. Here the CDR3 DNA reads TGTGCCAGCAGGCGAACAGGGGTCAATGAGCAGTTCTTC. Amino acid sequence: CASRRTGVNEQFF.

This chain joins TRBV7-2 and TRBJ2-1; D possibly corresponds to TRBD2 (6 bases). CDR3 size: 13 residues. V lost 2 bases to trimming and J lost 6 bases, with 8 bases between them. The germline V gene encodes CDR1 SGHTA and CDR2 FQGNSA. The CDR3 sequence: CASSLWRGNEQFF. CDR3 DNA: TGTGCCAGCAGCTTATGGCGGGGCAATGAGCAGTTCTTC.

This clonotype was seen many times. The DNA is left out, because the CDR3 cannot be placed on it with certainty; the CDR3 is given as TCRdb lists it. The J gene is TRBJ2-6, the V gene TRBV5-5; TRBD2 is taken as the D call from the table, unchecked against the DNA. The CDR3 adds up to 13 amino acids, both ends counted. The germline V gene has CDR1 SGHKS and CDR2 YYEKEE (reference sequence). CDR3: CASRSGPRLHLRF.

V and J are TRBV28 and TRBJ2-4; D not certain. The DNA end is more similar to TRBJ2-7, so the J call may be wrong. Germline V gene data show CDR1 as MDHEN and CDR2 as SYDVKM. The CDR3 runs 12 residues. DNA of the CDR3: TGTGCCAGCAGTTTCACAGTTTACGAGCAGTACTTC. Translating gives CASSFTVYEQYF.